What follows is one T cell receptor (beta chain) and its context. No antigen is known for it. Profiled with immunoSEQ multiplex PCR; TCRdb holds only in-frame clones, not every one. The table records about 180,000 clones, more than 75% of them present only once. With 6 bases removed from V and 6 bases from J, the gap between germline ends came to 6 bases. CDR3 length: 11 residues. This record comes from a study of T cell responses to AZD1222 COVID-19 vaccine. Notes on the study in general: Unmutated variant regions reportedly attract nearly half of all spike-specific TCRs.

The source is an adult who received the AZD1222 COVID-19 vaccine. Sequencing was performed on peripheral blood, taken 28 days after the second AZD1222 dose. This chain joins TRBV12-3 or TRBV12-4 and TRBJ1-3; D gene uncertain. The CDR3 DNA reads as TGTGCCAGCAGCCCATTAAACACCATATATTTT. This translates into CASSPLNTIYF.